One and the same sample provided the 18 T cell receptor beta chains below, sequenced in a study of monozygotic twins with inflammatory bowel disease. TCRdb reprocessed the 5' RACE reads, keeping one entry per CDR3 protein, no DNA. This listing includes a few hundred thousand distinct CDR3 sequences. The specimen sequenced was blood. The receptors originated from a human donor with ulcerative colitis or Crohn's disease, or a healthy co-twin of an affected twin (not recorded which).

The chain joins TRBV7-2 to TRBJ2-3. The CDR3 covers 13 residues. CDR1 is SGHTA and CDR2 is FQGNSA in the germline V gene. CDR3 sequence reads: CASSSIGVDTQYF.

This rearrangement joins TRBV29-1 to TRBJ1-1; checking the TCRdb D call of TRBD1 is not possible without DNA. The germline V gene has CDR1 SQVTM and CDR2 ANQGSEA. This CDR3 spans 15 amino acids. The CDR3: CSAGGGGGGRTEAFF.

This rearrangement joins TRBV7-9 to TRBJ1-1; TCRdb outputs TRBD1, but without DNA this stays unchecked. The CDR3 loop spans 16 amino acids. Per germline, CDR1 SEHNR and CDR2 FQNEAQ (reference sequence). This CDR3 reads CASSFTPGHRNTEAFF. Together with reference TRBV7-9 and TRBJ1-1, the CDR3 gives the full variable domain: DTGVSQNPRHKITKRGQNVTFRCDPISEHNRLYWYRQTLGQGPEFLTYFQNEAQLEKSRLLSDRFSAERPKGSFSTLEIQRTEQGDSAMYLCASSFTPGHRNTEAFFGQGTRLTVV.

The gene calls are TRBV12-3 or TRBV12-4 and TRBJ2-1; the D gene TCRdb calls, TRBD1, cannot be checked with no DNA. The CDR3 is 14 residues long. The CDR3 loop is CASSLFPVPNEQFF.

This chain connects TRBV18 to TRBJ2-5; TCRdb designates TRBD2, a call that cannot be tested without DNA. Per germline, CDR1 KGHSH and CDR2 LQKENI. CDR3 length: 15 amino acids. CDR3 sequence: CASSPLGLDQETQYF.

V is TRBV7-2 and J is TRBJ2-1; TCRdb gives TRBD1 as the D gene, but with no DNA this cannot be confirmed. Germline-derived CDR1 and CDR2 are SGHTA and FQGNSA. The CDR3 is 14 residues long. CDR3 sequence: CASSHRDTYNEQFF.

The chain combines TRBV5-1 with TRBJ1-5. Germline CDR1 and CDR2: SGHRS and YFSETQ. The CDR3 is made up of 15 amino acids. The CDR3 reads CASKAAPDSNQPQHF.

The chain is built from TRBV7-2 and TRBJ2-1; TCRdb's D call of TRBD1 is untestable without DNA. This CDR3 has 12 amino acids. Germline-derived CDR1 and CDR2 are SGHTA and FQGNSA. The CDR3 loop reads CASTWRREEQFF. Full variable domain (remainder filled in from reference TRBV7-2 and TRBJ2-1): GAGVSQSPSNKVTEKGKDVELRCDPISGHTALYWYRQSLGQGLEFLIYFQGNSAPDKSGLPSDRFSAERTGGSVSTLTIQRTQQEDSAVYLCASTWRREEQFFGPGTRLTVL.

The V gene is TRBV20-1, the J gene TRBJ2-7; TCRdb's D call, TRBD2, is unchecked because there is no DNA. The CDR3 spans 19 residues. Germline loops: CDR1 DFQATT, CDR2 SNEGSKA (reference sequence). The CDR3 loop reads CSARGTSGTSGGIYYEQYF.

The chain combines TRBV6-6 with TRBJ2-7; checking the TCRdb D call of TRBD1 is not possible without DNA. The germline CDR1 and CDR2 sequences are MNHNY and SVGAGI (reference sequence). The CDR3 loop spans 14 amino acids. The CDR3 protein is CASSLQGGVYEQYF.

This chain connects TRBV15 to TRBJ2-6; TCRdb outputs TRBD1, but without DNA this stays unchecked. There are 16 residues in the CDR3. Per the germline V gene, CDR1 is LNHNV and CDR2 is YYDKDF (reference sequence). The CDR3 loop is CATSSGKGAGANVLTF.

The V gene is TRBV27, the J gene TRBJ2-1; TCRdb's D call, TRBD1, is unchecked because there is no DNA. CDR1 is MNHEY and CDR2 is SMNVEV in the germline V gene (reference sequence). This CDR3 is 14 amino acids long. The CDR3 loop is CASKTGGATNEQFF.

This chain links TRBV4-3 with TRBJ2-7; there is no DNA to check the TCRdb D call of TRBD1. The germline V gene encodes CDR1 LGHNA and CDR2 YSLEER. The CDR3 runs to 15 residues. The chain's CDR3 is CASSHRAGFTYEQYF.

The chain combines TRBV25-1 with TRBJ2-7; TCRdb selects TRBD1, and the lack of DNA leaves this call unchecked. Germline CDR1 reads MGHDK; CDR2 reads SYGVNS. The CDR3 spans 18 residues. The CDR3 protein is CASSESGAQGRVVLEQYF.

The chain employs TRBV7-2 and TRBJ2-7; TCRdb proposes TRBD1, but this gene call is untestable without DNA. Germline assignment: CDR1 SGHTA and CDR2 FQGNSA. CDR3 length equals 14 residues. The CDR3 spells CASTKQVNSYEQYF.

The CDR3 loop reads CASSQHVPLTRQGRGEKLFF. The J gene is TRBJ1-4, the V gene TRBV4-3; TCRdb returns TRBD1, unconfirmable since there is no DNA. The CDR3 runs 20 residues. Germline V gene lookup returns CDR1 LGHNA and CDR2 YSLEER.

J is TRBJ1-2 and V is TRBV3-1; TCRdb designates TRBD1, a call that cannot be tested without DNA. CDR1 is LGHDT and CDR2 is YNNKEL in the germline V gene (reference sequence). The CDR3 spans 14 residues. CDR3 sequence reads: CASSQPERGNGYTF. The full variable domain, rest sourced from reference TRBV3-1 and TRBJ1-2, is DTAVSQTPKYLVTQMGNDKSIKCEQNLGHDTMYWYKQDSKKFLKIMFSYNNKELIINETVPNRFSPKSPDKAHLNLHINSLELGDSAVYFCASSQPERGNGYTFGSGTRLTVV.

The chain employs TRBV3-1 and TRBJ1-3; TCRdb's assignment of TRBD1 cannot be checked, as there is no DNA. CDR1 is LGHDT, CDR2 YNNKEL, per germline (reference sequence). There are 17 residues in the CDR3. CDR3 residues: CASSFRTGLFSGNTIYF.